Below, 14 T cell receptor beta chains from the same sample are listed, as sequenced in a study of T cells expressing NK-cell markers. Reanalyzing the 5' RACE reads, TCRdb keeps one entry per CDR3 protein, without DNA. The ten most abundant clones cover 3.5% to 4.5% of a sample with 500,000 to 700,000 distinct CDR3 sequences. The sequenced sample consisted of blood T cells: a sorted CD56 or NKG2C T cell subset, CD4+ or CD8+ T cells, or bulk PBMC T cells (not recorded which). These TCRs come from a man aged 18 to 30 in good health.

The J gene is TRBJ1-5, the V gene TRBV28; no DNA is available, so the TRBD1 call from TCRdb remains unchecked. CDR3 length: 18 amino acids. Germline V gene lookup returns CDR1 MDHEN and CDR2 SYDVKM. CDR3: CASSLSRQGSLSGQPQHF.

The rearrangement uses TRBV6-1 and TRBJ2-7; TCRdb lists TRBD1, though no DNA is available to test this call. Germline lookup yields CDR1 MNHNS and CDR2 SASEGT. The CDR3 sequence is 15 residues long. The CDR3: CASTRTGKRSYEQYF.

The V and J genes are TRBV15 and TRBJ2-1; absent DNA, TCRdb's TRBD1 call cannot be checked. This CDR3 has 13 residues. Germline CDR1 is LNHNV and CDR2 is YYDKDF (reference sequence). CDR3 sequence: CATSRAGGNEQFF.

The chain links TRBV12-3 or TRBV12-4 to TRBJ2-3; TCRdb designates TRBD2, a call that cannot be tested without DNA. The CDR3 extends over 17 amino acids. CDR3 in amino acids: CASSFGASGASTDTQYF.

This chain connects TRBV20-1 to TRBJ2-1; TCRdb indicates TRBD1, and absent DNA this call remains unverified. CDR3 size: 18 residues. CDR1 DFQATT and CDR2 SNEGSKA come from the germline V gene (reference sequence). The CDR3 sequence is CSAYRDRGRERSYNEQFF.

This rearrangement joins TRBV20-1 to TRBJ2-7; TCRdb's D call of TRBD2 is untestable without DNA. CDR1 is DFQATT, CDR2 SNEGSKA, per germline (reference sequence). The CDR3 sequence is 15 residues long. The CDR3 is CSARLLERVVREQYF.

The V and J genes are TRBV29-1 and TRBJ2-5; the TCRdb D gene call, TRBD1, has no DNA to confirm it. Germline V lookup: CDR1 SQVTM, CDR2 ANQGSEA. This CDR3 spans 15 amino acids. This chain's CDR3 is CSVEVRGQLQETQYF.

The rearrangement joins TRBV20-1 to TRBJ2-7. CDR3 length: 15 amino acids. The germline gives CDR1 DFQATT, CDR2 SNEGSKA (reference sequence). CDR3 amino acids: CSARDLDGRTYEQYF.

The genes are TRBV11-2 and TRBJ1-1; there is no DNA to check the TCRdb D call of TRBD1. The CDR3 sequence is 18 residues long. The germline CDR1 and CDR2 sequences are SGHAT and FQNNGV. This chain's CDR3 is CASSLERARGMLNTEAFF.

The rearrangement joins TRBV6-1 to TRBJ1-4. Germline CDR1 reads MNHNS; CDR2 reads SASEGT. The CDR3 spans 14 residues. The CDR3 region is CASSNEGLNEKLFF.

V is TRBV11-1 and J is TRBJ2-5; TCRdb picks TRBD2, but there is no DNA to check that call. The length of the CDR3 is 20 residues. Germline lookup yields CDR1 SGHAT and CDR2 FQDESV (reference sequence). This chain's CDR3 is CASSFWDGPESGRGVETQYF. The whole variable domain, filled in from reference TRBV11-1 and TRBJ2-5, reads EAEVAQSPRYKITEKSQAVAFWCDPISGHATLYWYRQILGQGPELLVQFQDESVVDDSQLPKDRFSAERLKGVDSTLKIQPAELGDSAMYLCASSFWDGPESGRGVETQYFGPGTRLLVL.

V is TRBV5-1 and J is TRBJ2-7; TCRdb returns TRBD1, unconfirmable since there is no DNA. CDR1 is SGHRS and CDR2 is YFSETQ in the germline V gene. CDR3 size: 14 residues. Here the CDR3 reads CASSLLQGAYEQYF.

The chain recombines TRBV29-1 with TRBJ2-1; TCRdb designates TRBD2, a call that cannot be tested without DNA. The germline CDR1 and CDR2 sequences are SQVTM and ANQGSEA. The CDR3 is 12 residues long. The CDR3 sequence: CSVRTSPNEQFF.

The J gene is TRBJ1-1, the V gene TRBV6-5; TCRdb calls TRBD1, which cannot be checked without DNA. There are 13 residues in the CDR3. The germline V gene has CDR1 MNHEY and CDR2 SVGAGI. This CDR3 reads CASSHGQGVEAFF.